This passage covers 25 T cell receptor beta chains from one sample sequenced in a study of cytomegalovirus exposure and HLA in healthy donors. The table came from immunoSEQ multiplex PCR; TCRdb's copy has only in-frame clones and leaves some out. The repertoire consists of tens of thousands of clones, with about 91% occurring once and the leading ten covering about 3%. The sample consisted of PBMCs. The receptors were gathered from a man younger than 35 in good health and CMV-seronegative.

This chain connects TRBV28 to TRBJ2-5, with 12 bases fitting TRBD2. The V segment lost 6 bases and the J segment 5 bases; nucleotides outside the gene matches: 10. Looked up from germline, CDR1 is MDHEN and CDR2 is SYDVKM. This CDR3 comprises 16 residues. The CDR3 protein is CASSLGLAGIGETQYF. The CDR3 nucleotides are TGTGCCAGCAGCCTTGGACTAGCGGGAATCGGGGAGACCCAGTACTTC.

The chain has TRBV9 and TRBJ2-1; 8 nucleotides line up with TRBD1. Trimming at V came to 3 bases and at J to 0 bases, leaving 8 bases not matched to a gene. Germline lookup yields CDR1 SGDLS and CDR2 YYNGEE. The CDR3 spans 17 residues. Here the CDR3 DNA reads TGTGCCAGCAGCGCTGGGACAGGCTCCCTCTCCTACAATGAGCAGTTCTTC. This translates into CASSAGTGSLSYNEQFF.

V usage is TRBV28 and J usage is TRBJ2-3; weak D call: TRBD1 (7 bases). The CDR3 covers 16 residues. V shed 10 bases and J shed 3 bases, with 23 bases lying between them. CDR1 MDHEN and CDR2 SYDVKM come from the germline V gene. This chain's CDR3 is CATSLTKGAGTDTQYF. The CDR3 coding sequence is TGTGCCACCTCTTTGACCAAGGGGGCGGGAACAGATACGCAGTATTTT.

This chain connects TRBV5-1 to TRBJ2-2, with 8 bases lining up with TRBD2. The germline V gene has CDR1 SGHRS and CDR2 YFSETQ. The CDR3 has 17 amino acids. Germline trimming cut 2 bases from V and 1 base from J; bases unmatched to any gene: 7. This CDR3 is CASSLESGRKNTGELFF. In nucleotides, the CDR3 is TGCGCCAGCAGCTTAGAAAGCGGGAGAAAGAACACCGGGGAGCTGTTTTTT.

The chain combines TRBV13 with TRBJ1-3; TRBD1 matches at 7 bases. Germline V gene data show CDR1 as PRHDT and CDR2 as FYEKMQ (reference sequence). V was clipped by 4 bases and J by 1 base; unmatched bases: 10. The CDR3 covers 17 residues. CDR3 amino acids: CASSSSPEGASGNTIYF. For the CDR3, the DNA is TGTGCCAGCAGCTCATCACCGGAGGGGGCATCTGGAAACACCATATATTTT.

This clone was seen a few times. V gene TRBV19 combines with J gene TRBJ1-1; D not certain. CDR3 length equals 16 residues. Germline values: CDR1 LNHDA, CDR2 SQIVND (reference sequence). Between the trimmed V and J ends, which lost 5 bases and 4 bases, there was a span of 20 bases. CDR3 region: CASSPLGRVEGTEAFF. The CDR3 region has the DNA TGTGCCAGTAGTCCCTTGGGAAGGGTCGAGGGCACTGAAGCTTTCTTT.

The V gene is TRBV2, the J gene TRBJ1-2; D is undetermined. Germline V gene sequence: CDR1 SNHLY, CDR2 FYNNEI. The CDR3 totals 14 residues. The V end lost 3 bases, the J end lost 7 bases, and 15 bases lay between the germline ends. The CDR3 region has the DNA TGTGCCAGCAGTGAGGTGGGCGCGGGCCGTGGCTACACCTTC. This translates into CASSEVGAGRGYTF.

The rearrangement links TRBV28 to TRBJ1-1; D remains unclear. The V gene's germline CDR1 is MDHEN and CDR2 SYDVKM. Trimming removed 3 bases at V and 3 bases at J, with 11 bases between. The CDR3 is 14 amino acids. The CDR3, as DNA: TGTGCCAGCAGTTTGACCGGGATCTACACTGAAGCTTTCTTT. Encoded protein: CASSLTGIYTEAFF.

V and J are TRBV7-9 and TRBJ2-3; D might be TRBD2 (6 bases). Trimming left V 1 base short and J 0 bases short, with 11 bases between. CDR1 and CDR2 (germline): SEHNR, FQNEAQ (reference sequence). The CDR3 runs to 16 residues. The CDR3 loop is CASSLELAVSTDTQYF. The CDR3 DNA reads TGTGCCAGCAGCTTAGAACTAGCAGTTAGCACAGATACGCAGTATTTT.

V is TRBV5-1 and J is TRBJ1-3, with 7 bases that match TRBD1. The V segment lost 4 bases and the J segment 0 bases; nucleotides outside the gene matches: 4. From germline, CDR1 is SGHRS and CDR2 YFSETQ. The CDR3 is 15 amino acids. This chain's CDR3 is CASSAGQVSGNTIYF. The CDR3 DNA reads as TGCGCCAGCAGCGCAGGACAGGTCTCTGGAAACACCATATATTTT. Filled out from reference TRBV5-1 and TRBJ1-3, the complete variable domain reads KAGVTQTPRYLIKTRGQQVTLSCSPISGHRSVSWYQQTPGQGLQFLFEYFSETQRNKGNFPGRFSGRQFSNSRSEMNVSTLELGDSALYLCASSAGQVSGNTIYFGEGSWLTVV.

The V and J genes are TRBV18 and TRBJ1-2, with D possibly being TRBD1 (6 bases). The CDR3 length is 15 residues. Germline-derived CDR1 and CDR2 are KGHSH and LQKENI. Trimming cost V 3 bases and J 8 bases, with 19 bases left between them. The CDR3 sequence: CASSPPPGGPGGYTF. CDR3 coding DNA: TGTGCCAGCTCACCCCCCCCGGGGGGCCCGGGAGGCTACACCTTC. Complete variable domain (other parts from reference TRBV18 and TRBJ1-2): NAGVMQNPRHLVRRRGQEARLRCSPMKGHSHVYWYRQLPEEGLKFMVYLQKENIIDESGMPKERFSAEFPKEGPSILRIQQVVRGDSAAYFCASSPPPGGPGGYTFGSGTRLTVV.

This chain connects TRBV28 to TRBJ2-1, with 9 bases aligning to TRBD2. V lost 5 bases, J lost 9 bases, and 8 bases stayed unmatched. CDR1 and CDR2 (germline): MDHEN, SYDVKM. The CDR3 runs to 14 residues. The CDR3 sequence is CASSKTSGGGEQFF. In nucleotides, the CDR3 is TGTGCCAGCAGTAAGACTAGCGGCGGAGGTGAGCAGTTCTTC.

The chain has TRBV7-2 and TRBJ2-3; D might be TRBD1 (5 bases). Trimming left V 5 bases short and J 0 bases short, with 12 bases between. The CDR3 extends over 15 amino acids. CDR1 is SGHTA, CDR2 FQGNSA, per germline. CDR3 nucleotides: TGTGCCAGCAGCGACTGGGGCTCCAGCACAGATACGCAGTATTTT. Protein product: CASSDWGSSTDTQYF.

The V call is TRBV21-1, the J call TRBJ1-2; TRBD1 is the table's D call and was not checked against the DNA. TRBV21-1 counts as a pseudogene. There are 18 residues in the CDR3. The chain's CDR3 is CASSTTRDRGSNQYGYTF. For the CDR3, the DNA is TGTGCCAGCAGCACCACCCGGGACAGGGGTTCAAATCAGTATGGCTACACCTTC.

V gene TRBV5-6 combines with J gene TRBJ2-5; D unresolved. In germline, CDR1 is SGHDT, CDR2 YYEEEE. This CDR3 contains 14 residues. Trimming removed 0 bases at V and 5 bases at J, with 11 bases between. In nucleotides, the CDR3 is TGTGCCAGCAGCTTGGGACCTAGGTCGGAGACCCAGTACTTC. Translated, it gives CASSLGPRSETQYF.

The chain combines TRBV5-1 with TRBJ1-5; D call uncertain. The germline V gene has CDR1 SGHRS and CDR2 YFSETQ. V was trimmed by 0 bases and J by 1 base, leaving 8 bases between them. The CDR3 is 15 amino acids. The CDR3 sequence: CASSLENSSNQPQHF. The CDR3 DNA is TGCGCCAGCAGCTTGGAAAATTCAAGCAATCAGCCCCAGCATTTT.

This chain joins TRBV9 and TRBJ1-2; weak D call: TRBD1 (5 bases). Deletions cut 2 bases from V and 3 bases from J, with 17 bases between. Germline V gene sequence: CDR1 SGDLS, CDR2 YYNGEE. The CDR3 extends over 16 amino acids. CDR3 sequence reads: CASSVTPGGSYYGYTF. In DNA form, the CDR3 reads TGTGCCAGCAGCGTCACCCCGGGGGGGAGTTACTATGGCTACACCTTC.

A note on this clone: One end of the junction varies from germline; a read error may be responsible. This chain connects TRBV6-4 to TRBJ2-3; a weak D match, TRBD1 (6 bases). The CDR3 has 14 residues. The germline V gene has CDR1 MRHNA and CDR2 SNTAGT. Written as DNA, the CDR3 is TGTGCCAGCAGTGACTCAAGGGACACAAATACGCAGTATTTT. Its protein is CASSDSRDTNTQYF.

CDR3 protein: CAWSSGTFTGELFF. Here the CDR3 DNA reads TGTGCCTGGAGCTCCGGGACTTTCACCGGGGAGCTGTTTTTT. This chain connects TRBV30 to TRBJ2-2; possibly TRBD2 for D (6 bases). This CDR3 is built from 14 residues. The V and J ends lost 3 bases and 4 bases respectively, with 12 bases between them. Germline CDR1 reads GTSNPN; CDR2 reads SVGIG (reference sequence).

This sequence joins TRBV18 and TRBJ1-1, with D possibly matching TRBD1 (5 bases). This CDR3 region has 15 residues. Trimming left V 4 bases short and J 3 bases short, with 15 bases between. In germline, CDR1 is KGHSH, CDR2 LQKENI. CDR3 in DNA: TGTGCCAGCTCACAGTTTCAGGGCTCCCACACTGAAGCTTTCTTT. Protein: CASSQFQGSHTEAFF. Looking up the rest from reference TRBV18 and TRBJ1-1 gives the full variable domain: NAGVMQNPRHLVRRRGQEARLRCSPMKGHSHVYWYRQLPEEGLKFMVYLQKENIIDESGMPKERFSAEFPKEGPSILRIQQVVRGDSAAYFCASSQFQGSHTEAFFGQGTRLTVV.

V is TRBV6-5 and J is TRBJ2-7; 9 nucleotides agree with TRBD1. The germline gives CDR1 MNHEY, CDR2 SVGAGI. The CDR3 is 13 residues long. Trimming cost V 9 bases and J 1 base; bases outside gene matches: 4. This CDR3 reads CARETGGSYEQYF. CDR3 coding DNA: TGTGCCAGGGAGACAGGGGGATCCTACGAGCAGTACTTC.

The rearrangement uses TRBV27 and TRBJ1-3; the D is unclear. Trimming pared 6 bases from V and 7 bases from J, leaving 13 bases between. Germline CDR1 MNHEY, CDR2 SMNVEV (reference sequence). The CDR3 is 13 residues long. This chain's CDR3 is CASRPKLENTIYF. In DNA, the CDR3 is TGTGCCAGCAGGCCTAAGTTGGAGAACACCATATATTTT.

This CDR3 is CAWSLAGNQPQHF. CDR3 nucleotides: TGTGCCTGGAGTCTCGCGGGCAATCAGCCCCAGCATTTT. This chain links TRBV30 with TRBJ1-5; D not certain. V was pared by 2 bases and J by 2 bases, with 7 bases between. CDR1 and CDR2 from the germline V gene are GTSNPN and SVGIG (reference sequence). The CDR3 has 13 amino acids.

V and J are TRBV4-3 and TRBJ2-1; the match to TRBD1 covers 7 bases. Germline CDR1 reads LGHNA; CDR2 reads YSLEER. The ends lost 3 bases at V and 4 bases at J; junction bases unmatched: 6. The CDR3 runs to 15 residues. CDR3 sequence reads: CASSQNRDRYNEQFF. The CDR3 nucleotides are TGCGCCAGCAGCCAGAACCGGGACAGATACAATGAGCAGTTCTTC.

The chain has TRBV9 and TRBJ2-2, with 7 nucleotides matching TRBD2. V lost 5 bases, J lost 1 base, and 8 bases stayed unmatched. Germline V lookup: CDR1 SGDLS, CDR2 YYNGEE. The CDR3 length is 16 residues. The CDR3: CASRGRSGVNTGELFF. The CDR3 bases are TGTGCCAGCAGGGGTCGGAGCGGGGTGAACACCGGGGAGCTGTTTTTT.